This TCR beta chain was identified during a study of siplizumab effects on memory and regulatory T cells (dated 2019 in TCRdb). In the study overall: The effect of the anti-CD2 antibody siplizumab on alloreactive T-cell subsets was examined in allogeneic mixed lymphocyte reactions constructed from human PBMCs. The study at large found these results: Of the alloreactive CD4+ clones that could be mapped, the Treg-derived share averaged approximately 67% with siplizumab compared with around 25% in control reactions. Sequences below about 10^-5 frequency were poorly captured, so only a minor fraction of alloreactive clones could be mapped to unstimulated subsets. Siplizumab significantly lowered the cumulative frequency of alloreactive sequences that could be traced to unstimulated CD4+ memory T cells. A naive or memory phenotype could not be assigned to roughly 75-97% of proliferating CD4+ or CD8+ clones. Unstimulated naive T cells appeared more diverse than memory T cells, and naive cells seemed to contribute substantially to the alloresponse. Whether proliferating Tregs from siplizumab cultures actually had suppressive function was not functionally confirmed.

V loses 2 bases, J loses 4 bases, and the germline ends lie 6 bases apart. The CDR3 covers 14 residues, taking in both the cysteine and the phenylalanine. Just the 42-base CDR3 DNA is kept, in frame starting at base 1. CDR1 is given as MNHEY and CDR2 as SVGAGI, both from the germline V gene. Regarding this clone: Its specific antigen is unknown. One base away there is no much larger clone; base qualities are not given.

Sorted unstimulated T cells, along with proliferating T cells recovered from mixed lymphocyte reactions, underwent TCRbeta CDR3 sequencing. Fresh whole blood from more than 9 HLA-typed healthy donors served as the source for isolating PBMCs. To map where alloreactive clones came from, unstimulated CD4+ regulatory T cells were FACS-sorted. Receptors were amplified or captured by the immunoSEQ multiplex PCR assay. The deep sequencing platform assayed roughly 10^5 TCR templates per sample. Genomic DNA extracted from sorted T cells was the material used for TCRbeta CDR3 sequencing. The paper's data handling went like this. The R programming language was used for clonal analysis of the TCRbeta CDR3 data. Unstimulated samples were compared with post-reaction CFSE-low samples to define alloreactive CD4+ and CD8+ clones. Alloreactive CD4+ clones were assigned to regulatory or non-regulatory origin by matching sequences to sorted unstimulated Treg and non-Treg repertoires. Drawn from immuneACCESS, this table holds only the in-frame rearrangements with V and J called that TCRdb kept. Clones are partly lost; checked studies trace under half to an unresolved V gene and leave the rest unexplained. That table is the source of V, J and clone size, and D and trimming were worked out from the DNA. This sample has 90,000 to 120,000 clones in its table, and about 93% of those were observed once. Roughly 0.62% of the sample is in the top ten clones.

The sequence joins TRBV6-5 to TRBJ1-6; confidence is insufficient to name the D gene. Sequencing was carried out using Tregs sorted from blood. The source of this sequence is a human donor in good health. The DNA is TGTGCCAGCAGTTACCGCCCTTATAATTCACCCCTCCACTTT. The resulting protein is CASSYRPYNSPLHF.